These 5 T cell receptor beta chains originate from one sample sequenced in a study of cytomegalovirus exposure and HLA in healthy donors. PCR was performed using 60 Vbeta and 13 Jbeta primers. Assay used: immunoSEQ multiplex PCR; TCRdb lists only in-frame clones, some missing. The sample lists 200,000 to 250,000 clones; around 80% were seen once. The sequenced sample consisted of PBMCs. The receptors were sampled from a man between 18 and 29 years old in good health and CMV-seronegative.

V gene TRBV13 combines with J gene TRBJ2-2, with a possible D match to TRBD1 (5 bases). Trimming removed 6 bases from V and 6 bases from J, with 8 bases in between. Germline V gene sequence: CDR1 PRHDT, CDR2 FYEKMQ (reference sequence). The CDR3 extends over 12 amino acids. The CDR3 loop is CASSVGPGELFF. CDR3 DNA: TGTGCCAGCAGTGTGGGGCCCGGGGAGCTGTTTTTT.

This clone came up a few times. This sequence joins TRBV6-1 and TRBJ1-5, with D tentatively TRBD1 (6 bases). The CDR3 is 13 amino acids. Germline CDR1 MNHNS, CDR2 SASEGT. The V and J ends lost 10 bases and 3 bases respectively, with 13 bases between them. In nucleotides, the CDR3 is TGTGCCACCCAAGGGGGGGTCAATCAGCCCCAGCATTTT. It encodes CATQGGVNQPQHF.

V is TRBV18 and J is TRBJ1-1; tentatively, D is TRBD1 (6 bases). CDR3 length equals 16 residues. Per the germline V gene, CDR1 is KGHSH and CDR2 is LQKENI. V lost 3 bases and J lost 1, with 15 bases in between. The CDR3 region is CASSPLDLGANTEAFF. CDR3 coding DNA: TGTGCCAGCTCACCTCTGGATTTGGGGGCGAACACTGAAGCTTTCTTT.

The chain has TRBV28 and TRBJ1-5; D uncertain. The germline V and J ends were trimmed by 5 bases and 2 bases, with 10 bases remaining between them. The germline CDR1 and CDR2 sequences are MDHEN and SYDVKM. The length of the CDR3 is 14 residues. In DNA, the CDR3 is TGTGCCAGCAGTCGGTCCTCCGGCAATCAGCCCCAGCATTTT. Translating gives CASSRSSGNQPQHF. Looking up the rest from reference TRBV28 and TRBJ1-5 gives the full variable domain: DVKVTQSSRYLVKRTGEKVFLECVQDMDHENMFWYRQDPGLGLRLIYFSYDVKMKEKGDIPEGYSVSREKKERFSLILESASTNQTSMYLCASSRSSGNQPQHFGDGTRLSIL.

This chain uses TRBV5-1 with TRBJ2-2; D may be TRBD2 (7 bases). Germline CDR1 reads SGHRS; CDR2 reads YFSETQ. V was pared by 0 bases and J by 1 base, with 10 bases between. The CDR3 extends over 16 amino acids. CDR3 protein: CASSLGGGRNTGELFF. In nucleotides, the CDR3 is TGCGCCAGCAGCTTGGGCGGGGGCCGGAACACCGGGGAGCTGTTTTTT.